One sample yielded the 21 T cell receptor beta chains listed below, sequenced in a study of cytomegalovirus exposure and HLA in healthy donors. The PCR had 60 Vbeta and 13 Jbeta primers. TCRdb's table, derived via immunoSEQ multiplex PCR, lists solely in-frame clones and lacks some. The sample contains roughly 140,000 clones, approximately 78% of which appear only once. Sequencing was carried out using PBMCs. The receptors originated from a woman in her forties in good health and CMV-seropositive.

This sequence joins TRBV7-8 and TRBJ2-2; 8 bases line up with TRBD1. The CDR3 contains 18 residues. The V gene end was trimmed by 0 bases and the J gene end by 7 bases; junction bases not matched to a gene: 13. The germline V gene has CDR1 SGHVS and CDR2 FQNEAQ. CDR3 in DNA: TGTGCCAGCAGCTTAGCTAGGACAGGGCCAGGGCAGGGCGGGGAGCTGTTTTTT. Protein product: CASSLARTGPGQGGELFF.

This clone was found a few times. The chain links TRBV15 to TRBJ1-5; D is possibly TRBD1 (6 bases). The CDR3 totals 15 residues. The V and J ends lost 0 bases and 11 bases respectively, with 17 bases between them. Per germline, CDR1 LNHNV and CDR2 YYDKDF (reference sequence). The DNA for the CDR3 is TGTGCCACCAGCAGAGATATAGGGGGAACCCTCGCCCAGCATTTT. This gives the protein CATSRDIGGTLAQHF.

The chain carries TRBV6-6 and TRBJ2-1; maybe TRBD2 (5 bases). V was cut by 3 bases and J by 4 bases, with 13 bases left in between. Germline V gene sequence: CDR1 MNHNY, CDR2 SVGAGI (reference sequence). CDR3 size: 15 residues. CDR3 in DNA: TGTGCCAGCAGTTATCGTACGGGAAGGTACAATGAGCAGTTCTTC. It encodes CASSYRTGRYNEQFF.

The chain joins TRBV7-2 to TRBJ2-2, with 10 bases fitting TRBD2. Germline assignment: CDR1 SGHTA and CDR2 FQGNSA. V lost 5 bases, J lost 8 bases, and 20 bases stayed unmatched. CDR3 length equals 19 residues. As DNA, the CDR3 is TGTGCCAGCAGCCCTGGTTTGCTGGGACTAGCGCCCACCGAGGGGGAGCTGTTTTTT. Translation gives CASSPGLLGLAPTEGELFF. The whole variable domain, remainder taken from reference TRBV7-2 and TRBJ2-2, is GAGVSQSPSNKVTEKGKDVELRCDPISGHTALYWYRQSLGQGLEFLIYFQGNSAPDKSGLPSDRFSAERTGGSVSTLTIQRTQQEDSAVYLCASSPGLLGLAPTEGELFFGEGSRLTVL.

In this sample, this clone turned up a few times. The genes are TRBV29-1 and TRBJ2-5; no reliable D call. The length of the CDR3 is 12 residues. Germline V gives CDR1 SQVTM, CDR2 ANQGSEA. The CDR3 nucleotides read TGCTCCGTTCGGTGGTCGCAAGAGACCCAGTACTTC. Its protein product is CSVRWSQETQYF. The whole variable domain, filled in from reference TRBV29-1 and TRBJ2-5, reads SAVISQKPSRDICQRGTSLTIQCQVDSQVTMMFWYRQQPGQSLTLIATANQGSEATYESGFVIDKFPISRPNLTFSTLTVSNMSPEDSSIYLCSVRWSQETQYFGPGTRLLVL.

This clone has more than one count but fewer than ten. This rearrangement joins TRBV19 to TRBJ2-5, with 12 bases fitting TRBD2. J gave up 4 bases and V 5 bases, and 14 bases lay outside the gene matches. The CDR3 has 18 residues. The germline V gene encodes CDR1 LNHDA and CDR2 SQIVND (reference sequence). Here the CDR3 reads CASSPRVTSGGSRETQYF. In DNA form, the CDR3 reads TGTGCCAGTAGTCCCCGAGTGACTAGCGGGGGATCCCGAGAGACCCAGTACTTC.

This rearrangement joins TRBV27 to TRBJ2-3; TRBD2 aligns across 8 bases. J lost 6 bases, V lost 5 bases, and 13 bases had no gene match. This CDR3 spans 16 amino acids. Germline loops: CDR1 MNHEY, CDR2 SMNVEV (reference sequence). CDR3 amino acids: CASSKPGLGSGDTQYF. The CDR3 DNA is TGTGCCAGCAGTAAACCGGGACTAGGCTCGGGGGATACGCAGTATTTT.

V usage is TRBV5-1 and J usage is TRBJ2-7; D gene uncertain. V shed 0 bases and J shed 4 bases, with 11 bases lying between them. The CDR3 sequence is 14 residues long. Germline V lookup: CDR1 SGHRS, CDR2 YFSETQ. The CDR3 protein is CASSLAEEWYEQYF. The CDR3 coding sequence is TGCGCCAGCAGCTTGGCCGAGGAGTGGTACGAGCAGTACTTC.

V and J are TRBV4-2 and TRBJ2-7; D may be TRBD2 (6 bases). CDR1 and CDR2 from the germline V gene are LGHNA and YNFKEQ. The germline V and J ends were trimmed by 0 bases and 2 bases, with 11 bases remaining between them. The CDR3 consists of 15 residues. The CDR3 DNA follows: TGTGCCAGCAGCCAAGATGGAGCGGGCGCCTACGAGCAGTACTTC. Amino acids: CASSQDGAGAYEQYF.

The chain links TRBV9 to TRBJ2-3; possibly TRBD2 for D (6 bases). V lost 0 bases and J lost 3, with 8 bases in between. This CDR3 contains 14 residues. Germline loops: CDR1 SGDLS, CDR2 YYNGEE. CDR3 DNA: TGTGCCAGCAGCGTAGTCGCGGGGACAGATACGCAGTATTTT. Translated: CASSVVAGTDTQYF.

The chain carries TRBV5-6 and TRBJ2-3; 10 positions match TRBD2. CDR1 is SGHDT, CDR2 YYEEEE, per germline. J gave up 5 bases and V 2 bases, and 11 bases lay outside the gene matches. The CDR3 loop spans 17 amino acids. CDR3 sequence reads: CASSFRLAGVARDTQYF. CDR3 in DNA: TGTGCCAGCAGCTTCCGTCTAGCGGGAGTGGCTAGAGATACGCAGTATTTT.

V is TRBV21-1 and J is TRBJ2-2; the listed D gene, TRBD1, was not tested against the DNA. TRBV21-1 is a recognized pseudogene. This CDR3 spans 14 amino acids. For the CDR3, the DNA is TGTGCCAACGAGGGACAGTTGAACACCGGGGAGCTGTTTTTT. It translates to CANEGQLNTGELFF.

The rearrangement joins TRBV19 to TRBJ1-1, with D uncertain. V lost 2 bases and J 4 bases, leaving 14 bases between the germline ends. CDR1 and CDR2 (germline): LNHDA, SQIVND (reference sequence). The CDR3 has 15 residues. Here the CDR3 reads CASSISPGAATEAFF. In nucleotides, the CDR3 is TGTGCCAGTAGTATATCTCCCGGCGCGGCCACTGAAGCTTTCTTT.

The chain is built from TRBV5-6 and TRBJ1-3; D is unclear. Trimming shortened V by 4 bases and J by 1 base, and 6 bases separated the two germline ends. Germline lookup yields CDR1 SGHDT and CDR2 YYEEEE. CDR3 length: 13 residues. In DNA, the CDR3 is TGTGCCAGCAGCCGCTATTCTGGAAACACCATATATTTT. Amino acid sequence: CASSRYSGNTIYF.

In its sample, this clone was seen once. V and J are TRBV27 and TRBJ1-1; perhaps TRBD1 as D (5 bases). Between the trimmed V and J ends, which lost 6 bases and 8 bases, there was a span of 10 bases. Germline-derived CDR1 and CDR2 are MNHEY and SMNVEV (reference sequence). CDR3 length: 11 amino acids. CDR3 protein: CASRRDREAFF. The CDR3 bases are TGTGCCAGCAGACGAGACAGAGAAGCTTTCTTT.

The CDR3 is CASSWKRENINEQFF. The CDR3 DNA sequence: TGTGCCAGCAGCTGGAAGCGGGAGAATATCAATGAGCAGTTCTTC. The chain links TRBV5-4 to TRBJ2-1, with TRBD2 matching 8 bases. Trimming removed 3 bases from V and 6 bases from J; junction bases left unmatched: 8. The germline V gene has CDR1 SGHNT and CDR2 YYREEE (reference sequence). The CDR3 totals 15 residues.

The chain employs TRBV2 and TRBJ1-1; 7 bases are shared with TRBD1. CDR1 SNHLY and CDR2 FYNNEI come from the germline V gene. This CDR3 contains 14 residues. V dropped 3 bases and J dropped 5; count of bases not matched to a gene: 6. The CDR3: CASSERVQGTEAFF. CDR3 nucleotide sequence: TGTGCCAGCAGTGAGAGGGTACAGGGGACTGAAGCTTTCTTT.

The V and J genes are TRBV27 and TRBJ2-7, with 9 bases identical to TRBD2. The V segment lost 5 bases and the J segment 7 bases; nucleotides outside the gene matches: 9. Germline V lookup: CDR1 MNHEY, CDR2 SMNVEV (reference sequence). The CDR3 has 14 residues. CDR3 protein: CASSDSGRLGEQYF. The CDR3 DNA reads TGTGCCAGCAGTGATAGCGGGAGACTGGGGGAGCAGTACTTC.

The chain couples TRBV11-3 to TRBJ2-1; 9 bases are shared with TRBD2. From germline, CDR1 is SGHNT and CDR2 YENEEA. The CDR3 has 15 residues. Trimming cost V 1 base and J 9 bases; bases outside gene matches: 7. CDR3 bases: TGTGCCAGCAGCTTAGGATGGGGCGGGAGGGGTGAGCAGTTCTTC. As protein: CASSLGWGGRGEQFF.

The table lists this clone with a count of one. The chain joins TRBV19 to TRBJ2-7; 9 bases line up with TRBD1. The CDR3 runs to 14 residues. V lost 6 bases to trimming and J lost 6 bases; unmatched junction nucleotides: 9. Germline loops: CDR1 LNHDA, CDR2 SQIVND (reference sequence). CDR3 region: CASRAEGQGGEQYF. The DNA of the CDR3 is TGTGCCAGTAGAGCCGAGGGACAGGGTGGCGAGCAGTACTTC. Variable domain in full (rest from reference TRBV19 and TRBJ2-7): DGGITQSPKYLFRKEGQNVTLSCEQNLNHDAMYWYRQDPGQGLRLIYYSQIVNDFQKGDIAEGYSVSREKKESFPLTVTSAQKNPTAFYLCASRAEGQGGEQYFGPGTRLTVT.

This sequence joins TRBV18 and TRBJ2-1, with 9 bases fitting TRBD2. The trim removed 6 bases at V and 0 bases at J, leaving 9 bases unmatched. Germline CDR1 reads KGHSH; CDR2 reads LQKENI. The CDR3 has 17 residues. As DNA, the CDR3 is TGTGCCAGCTCCCCCGGGGGTAGCGGGAGCTCCTACAATGAGCAGTTCTTC. Protein product: CASSPGGSGSSYNEQFF.